The 11 T cell receptor beta chains below were found in one sample sequenced in a study of CD8+CD57+ T cells in acquired aplastic anemia. It was genomic DNA that served as the template for profiling TCR beta VDJ and CDR3. MiXCR, run by TCRdb on the reads, gives a single entry per CDR3 protein. The table has 110,000 or so distinct CDR3 sequences, over 55% seen once. Before being chosen for sequencing, patients had shown CD8+CD57+ cell expansion by flow cytometry. Sequencing input: sorted CD4+, CD8+, or CD8+CD57+ T cells (not recorded which) from PBMCs. These receptors all come from a human donor with aplastic anemia.

J is TRBJ1-4 and V is TRBV9; no clear D gene. Germline V gives CDR1 SGDLS, CDR2 YYNGEE. The V end was cut by 4 bases, the J end by 5 bases, with 6 bases between. The CDR3 covers 12 residues. The CDR3 nucleotides are TGTGCCAGCAGCAAGGGAAATGAAAAACTGTTTTTT. Amino acids: CASSKGNEKLFF.

The J gene is TRBJ2-1, the V gene TRBV2; TRBD2 aligns across 8 bases. There are 16 residues in the CDR3. Germline values: CDR1 SNHLY, CDR2 FYNNEI. V dropped 0 bases and J dropped 3; count of bases not matched to a gene: 4. CDR3 sequence reads: CASSEALAGGYNEQFF. The CDR3 DNA reads TGTGCCAGCAGTGAAGCGCTTGCGGGGGGCTACAATGAGCAGTTCTTC.

This clonotype has more than one count but fewer than ten. V and J are TRBV24-1 and TRBJ2-3, with D hard to call. This CDR3 contains 15 residues. CDR1 is KGHDR, CDR2 SFDVKD, per germline. The V end was cut by 7 bases, the J end by 0 bases, with 13 bases between. CDR3 protein: CATSPPLPSTDTQYF. The CDR3 bases are TGTGCCACCAGCCCACCCCTCCCCAGCACAGATACGCAGTATTTT.

The V gene is TRBV29-1, the J gene TRBJ1-4; D perhaps matches TRBD1 (6 bases). CDR1 and CDR2 from the germline V gene are SQVTM and ANQGSEA. The CDR3 totals 15 residues. The V end lost 0 bases, the J end lost 5 bases, and 13 bases lay between the germline ends. CDR3 in DNA: TGCAGCGTTGAAGATCGGGACACACTCAATGAAAAACTGTTTTTT. Residues: CSVEDRDTLNEKLFF.

This clonotype showed up just a few times. This chain links TRBV24-1 with TRBJ2-2; 10 bases align to TRBD1. The germline CDR1 and CDR2 sequences are KGHDR and SFDVKD. This CDR3 spans 16 amino acids. The V and J ends lost 0 bases and 3 bases, in that order; junction bases with no gene match: 0. CDR3 coding DNA: TGTGCCACCAGTGATTTGGGGACAGGGGACACCGGGGAGCTGTTTTTT. Translation: CATSDLGTGDTGELFF.

In its sample, this clonotype was seen a few times. V gene TRBV4-1 combines with J gene TRBJ2-1; tentatively, D is TRBD2 (6 bases). The CDR3 has 17 residues. Trimming left V 0 bases short and J 7 bases short, with 19 bases between. Germline assignment: CDR1 MGHRA and CDR2 YSYEKL. The DNA of the CDR3 is TGCGCCAGCAGCCAAGATACAGAAACGGGAGTCTGGAATGAGCAGTTCTTC. This encodes CASSQDTETGVWNEQFF.

The chain couples TRBV24-1 to TRBJ2-7, with 9 bases fitting TRBD1. The CDR3 covers 16 residues. The V segment lost 4 bases and the J segment 4 bases; nucleotides outside the gene matches: 10. Germline-derived CDR1 and CDR2 are KGHDR and SFDVKD. CDR3 nucleotides: TGTGCCACCAGTGACCCTAGGACAGGGGAATATTACGAGCAGTACTTC. It codes for CATSDPRTGEYYEQYF.

This clonotype showed up many times. The chain links TRBV5-1 to TRBJ2-1; 8 positions agree with TRBD2. Trimming cost V 2 bases and J 10 bases; bases outside gene matches: 8. Germline-derived CDR1 and CDR2 are SGHRS and YFSETQ. The CDR3 totals 14 residues. The CDR3 DNA sequence: TGCGCCAGCAGCTTAGCAGCGGGAGCTCAGGAGCAGTTCTTC. As protein: CASSLAAGAQEQFF.

CDR3 DNA sequence: TGCGCCAGCAGCTTGGATGGCGGGGGAACAGATACGCAGTATTTT. It codes for CASSLDGGGTDTQYF. The chain combines TRBV5-1 with TRBJ2-3, with 7 bases matching TRBD2. The CDR3 runs to 15 residues. Germline lookup yields CDR1 SGHRS and CDR2 YFSETQ. V trimming: 0 bases; J trimming: 3 bases; junction bases outside the gene matches: 4.

This clonotype was detected many times. This chain uses TRBV20-1 with TRBJ2-1; 10 nucleotides line up with TRBD2. V gave up 3 bases and J gave up 4 bases; unmatched junction bases: 6. Germline lookup yields CDR1 DFQATT and CDR2 SNEGSKA (reference sequence). The CDR3 is 15 amino acids. CDR3 in amino acids: CSARVEAGGYNEQFF. The CDR3, as DNA: TGCAGTGCTAGGGTTGAAGCGGGGGGGTACAATGAGCAGTTCTTC.

The chain has TRBV7-9 and TRBJ2-7, with D possibly matching TRBD2 (5 bases). This CDR3 is 12 amino acids long. With 9 bases removed from V and 2 bases from J, the gap between germline ends came to 11 bases. Germline values: CDR1 SEHNR, CDR2 FQNEAQ (reference sequence). The CDR3 region has the DNA TGTGCCAGTAGTAACGGGGCCTACGAGCAGTACTTC. It yields the protein CASSNGAYEQYF.